The entry below gives a single TCR beta chain sequence along with its context. Clones were sequenced by immunoSEQ multiplex PCR, and TCRdb holds only the in-frame ones, with some missing. The repertoire holds about 59,000 clones, around four fifths seen once, with about 3.5% in the top ten. This CDR3 contains 14 residues. CDR1 and CDR2 (germline): MNHEY, SVGAGI. V was pared by 5 bases and J by 1 base, with 8 bases between. These data come from a study of blood T cell repertoires in COVID-19. Input material: peripheral blood. The gene calls are TRBV6-5 and TRBJ2-2; no definite D call. This clonotype was sampled from a woman of 80 years or more with acute or convalescent COVID-19. This chain's CDR3 is CASSRPRNTGELFF. The DNA of the CDR3 is TGTGCCAGCAGTAGGCCTAGGAACACCGGGGAGCTGTTTTTT.